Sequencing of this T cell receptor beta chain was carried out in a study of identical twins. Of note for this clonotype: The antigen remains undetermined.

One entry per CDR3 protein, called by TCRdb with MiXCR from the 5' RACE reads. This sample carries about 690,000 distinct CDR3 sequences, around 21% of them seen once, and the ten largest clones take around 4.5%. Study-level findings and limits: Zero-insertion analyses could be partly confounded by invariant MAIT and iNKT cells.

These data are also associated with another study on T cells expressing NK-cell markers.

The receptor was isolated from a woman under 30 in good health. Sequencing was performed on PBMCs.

The CDR3 DNA reads TGTGCCAGCAGCTTAGTACTAGCGGGAGTGACAGATACGCAGTATTTT. This gives the protein CASSLVLAGVTDTQYF. This sequence joins TRBV11-2 and TRBJ2-3; 11 bases agree with TRBD2. Germline V CDR1 and CDR2: SGHAT, FQNNGV. Trimming at V came to 1 base and at J to 3 bases, leaving 3 bases not matched to a gene. The CDR3 consists of 16 residues.